Each of the 13 T cell receptor beta chains below was sequenced from the same sample in a study of radiation and T cells in renal cell carcinoma. Profiled with immunoSEQ multiplex PCR; TCRdb holds only in-frame clones, not every one. This sample has more than 100,000 clones, with around 89% found just once. Described time point: blood 2 weeks post-SBRT. The treatment is: 15 Gy SBRT to primary tumor, nephrectomy 4 weeks later. The sequenced sample was blood, obtained from a patient whose treatment included radiotherapy and nephrectomy. All receptors come from a woman in her seventies with renal cell carcinoma.

The rearrangement joins TRBV6-6 to TRBJ2-2, with D unclear. CDR1 is MNHNY and CDR2 is SVGAGI in the germline V gene (reference sequence). Trimming took off 6 bases at V and 0 bases at J, with 5 bases between the two ends. The CDR3 is 13 amino acids. The CDR3 DNA follows: TGTGCCAGCAGAACAGCGAACACCGGGGAGCTGTTTTTT. Its protein product is CASRTANTGELFF.

The gene calls are TRBV7-2 and TRBJ2-2; 7 positions match TRBD2. V lost 5 bases, J lost 4 bases, and 7 bases stayed unmatched. CDR3 length equals 15 residues. Germline loops: CDR1 SGHTA, CDR2 FQGNSA. CDR3 nucleotide sequence: TGTGCCAGCAGCCAGGCGTTAGCGGGCACCGGGGAGCTGTTTTTT. Its protein product is CASSQALAGTGELFF.

The rearrangement joins TRBV7-9 to TRBJ2-7; D might be TRBD2 (7 bases). Germline V gene data show CDR1 as SEHNR and CDR2 as FQNEAQ (reference sequence). The V end was cut by 0 bases, the J end by 5 bases, with 11 bases between. The CDR3 contains 14 residues. The CDR3 nucleotides are TGTGCCAGCAGCTTAGCGGGGGGGCCTGACGAGCAGTACTTC. Residues: CASSLAGGPDEQYF.

This clone was counted once. V usage is TRBV5-6 and J usage is TRBJ2-2; a possible D gene is TRBD2 (6 bases). Germline lookup yields CDR1 SGHDT and CDR2 YYEEEE. The CDR3 runs 16 residues. Trimming took off 4 bases at V and 4 bases at J, with 17 bases between the two ends. The CDR3 DNA follows: TGTGCCAGCAGCCTACCGGGACCCGGGGGCACCGGGGAGCTGTTTTTT. Protein sequence: CASSLPGPGGTGELFF.

V and J are TRBV10-3 and TRBJ1-1; 8 bases are shared with TRBD1. Germline CDR1 and CDR2: ENHRY and SYGVKD. V dropped 2 bases and J dropped 1; count of bases not matched to a gene: 6. The CDR3 is 16 residues long. CDR3 amino acids: CAISEAFGQGNTEAFF. The CDR3 DNA is TGTGCCATCAGTGAGGCATTCGGACAGGGGAACACTGAAGCTTTCTTT.

The chain couples TRBV6-1 to TRBJ1-3; the D is unclear. The CDR3 consists of 17 residues. V lost 3 bases and J lost 0, with 15 bases in between. CDR1 is MNHNS, CDR2 SASEGT, per germline. Written as DNA, the CDR3 is TGTGCCAGCAGTGAGTTCGGAAGGCTGAGCTCTGGAAACACCATATATTTT. Protein: CASSEFGRLSSGNTIYF.

The rearrangement joins TRBV7-9 to TRBJ2-7; 10 nucleotides line up with TRBD2. The CDR3 loop spans 14 amino acids. Germline CDR1 reads SEHNR; CDR2 reads FQNEAQ (reference sequence). Trimming at V came to 7 bases and at J to 7 bases, leaving 10 bases not matched to a gene. The CDR3, as DNA: TGTGCCAGCACCCTCAGCGGGGGGGCCGAAGAGCAGTACTTC. Translation gives CASTLSGGAEEQYF.

This clone came up once. The rearrangement uses TRBV30 and TRBJ2-1; 9 bases are a match to TRBD1. This CDR3 has 14 amino acids. V gave up 4 bases and J gave up 8 bases; unmatched junction bases: 9. CDR1 and CDR2 from the germline V gene are GTSNPN and SVGIG (reference sequence). The chain's CDR3 is CAWTRGTGSDEQFF. CDR3 sequence (DNA): TGTGCCTGGACCCGAGGGACAGGGAGCGATGAGCAGTTCTTC.

The chain combines TRBV30 with TRBJ1-6; D gene unclear. Looked up from germline, CDR1 is GTSNPN and CDR2 is SVGIG (reference sequence). The V end was cut by 1 base, the J end by 7 bases, with 17 bases between. The CDR3 sequence is 16 residues long. The CDR3 region is CAWSGRVRLENSPLHF. The CDR3 DNA reads TGTGCCTGGAGTGGAAGGGTGCGACTCGAAAATTCACCCCTCCACTTT.

The chain employs TRBV2 and TRBJ1-2; D gene ambiguous. The germline V gene has CDR1 SNHLY and CDR2 FYNNEI. The CDR3 runs 13 residues. V was trimmed by 5 bases and J by 5 bases, leaving 12 bases between them. The CDR3 loop is CASSRRPEYGYTF. The CDR3 DNA reads TGTGCCAGCAGTAGGAGGCCAGAATATGGCTACACCTTC.

Concerning this clone itself: The sample contains more than one DNA sequence encoding this CDR3. The rearrangement joins TRBV9 to TRBJ2-7; TRBD2 aligns across 7 bases. The trim removed 0 bases at V and 4 bases at J, leaving 4 bases unmatched. There are 14 residues in the CDR3. Germline V CDR1 and CDR2: SGDLS, YYNGEE. In DNA, the CDR3 is TGTGCCAGCAGCGTAGCTAGCGGCGGTTACGAGCAGTACTTC. Its translation is CASSVASGGYEQYF.

This chain uses TRBV6-5 with TRBJ2-6; TRBD1 matches 8 bases. With 4 bases clipped from V and 0 bases from J, the junction kept 2 bases outside the gene matches. In germline, CDR1 is MNHEY, CDR2 SVGAGI. The CDR3 runs 16 residues. CDR3 amino acids: CASSSGGGSGANVLTF. The CDR3 DNA sequence: TGTGCCAGCAGTTCAGGGGGCGGCTCTGGGGCCAACGTCCTGACTTTC.

The gene calls are TRBV5-1 and TRBJ1-2; TRBD1 might be the D (5 bases). This CDR3 is built from 14 residues. Germline V gene lookup returns CDR1 SGHRS and CDR2 YFSETQ. The germline V and J ends were trimmed by 2 bases and 1 base, with 9 bases remaining between them. CDR3 region: CASSLGELNYGYTF. CDR3 nucleotides: TGCGCCAGCAGCTTAGGGGAACTTAACTATGGCTACACCTTC.